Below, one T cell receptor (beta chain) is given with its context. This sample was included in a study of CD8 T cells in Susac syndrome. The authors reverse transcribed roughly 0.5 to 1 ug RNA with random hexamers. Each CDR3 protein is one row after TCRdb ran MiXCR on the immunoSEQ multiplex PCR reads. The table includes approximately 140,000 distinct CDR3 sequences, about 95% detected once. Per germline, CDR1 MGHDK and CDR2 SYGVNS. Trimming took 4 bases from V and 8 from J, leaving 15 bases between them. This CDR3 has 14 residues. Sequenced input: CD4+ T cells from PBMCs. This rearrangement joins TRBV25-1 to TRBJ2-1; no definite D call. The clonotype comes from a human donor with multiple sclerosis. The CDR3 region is CASSAASASDEQFF. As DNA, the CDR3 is TGTGCCAGCAGTGCAGCGTCCGCAAGCGATGAGCAGTTCTTC.